This entry features one T cell receptor (beta chain) sequence. The antigen is undetermined. The data derive from a study of T cells in Graves' hyperthyroidism and ophthalmopathy. TCR beta CDR3 regions were amplified from RNA. HTBI primers were employed in a first-round RT-PCR of the TCR CDR3. TCRdb re-derived calls from the multiplex PCR reads in MiXCR, one entry per CDR3 protein. Of about 480,000 distinct CDR3 sequences listed, approximately 15% are singletons. Study observations and caveats: The authors' 13 V-J model separated ophthalmopathy from stable hyperthyroidism.

There are 18 residues in the CDR3. V dropped 0 bases and J dropped 4 bases, with 18 bases sitting between them. CDR1 is MGHRA and CDR2 is YSYEKL in the germline V gene. Fresh peripheral blood, 10 ml, was the source of the PBMCs. The specimen sequenced was blood. The V gene is TRBV4-1, the J gene TRBJ2-2; the D gene could be TRBD1 or TRBD2 (5 bases each). This receptor was obtained from a woman younger than 35 with Graves' hyperthyroidism. The DNA for the CDR3 is TGCGCCAGCAGCCAAGAACTAAAGGGACGCCGGGGCACCGGGGAGCTGTTTTTT. Its protein product is CASSQELKGRRGTGELFF.